This T cell receptor (beta chain) was sequenced during a study of blood T cell repertoires in COVID-19. The table came from immunoSEQ multiplex PCR; TCRdb's copy has only in-frame clones and leaves some out. The repertoire includes 100,000 or so clones, around 87% of them detected once, and 15% to 20% sits in the top ten. The germline CDR1 and CDR2 sequences are SEHNR and FQNEAQ (reference sequence). The CDR3 extends over 14 amino acids. Trimming took 5 bases from V and 3 from J, leaving 14 bases between them. The chain joins TRBV7-9 to TRBJ2-7, with D uncertain. The source is a human donor in a cohort sampled during active COVID-19. Sequencing input: peripheral blood. The chain's CDR3 is CASSDHSTYYEQYF. The CDR3 DNA reads as TGTGCCAGCAGCGACCACAGCACTTACTACGAGCAGTACTTC.